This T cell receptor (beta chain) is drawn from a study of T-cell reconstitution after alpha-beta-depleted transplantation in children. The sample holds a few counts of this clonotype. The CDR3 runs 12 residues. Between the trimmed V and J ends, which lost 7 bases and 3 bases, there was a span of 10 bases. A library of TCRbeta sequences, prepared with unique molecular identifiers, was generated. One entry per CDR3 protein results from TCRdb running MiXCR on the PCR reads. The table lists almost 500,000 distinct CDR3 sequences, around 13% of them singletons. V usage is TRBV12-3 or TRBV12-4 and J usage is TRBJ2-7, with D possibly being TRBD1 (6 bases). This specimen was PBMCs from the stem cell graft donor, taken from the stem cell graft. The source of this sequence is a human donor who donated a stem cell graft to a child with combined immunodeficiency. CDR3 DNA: TGTGCCAGCAAGGGGGATAACTACGAGCAGTACTTC. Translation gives CASKGDNYEQYF.